The clone carrying this T cell receptor (beta chain) was recorded a few times. Reverse transcribed after extraction, RNA yielded cDNA as the sequencing template. TCRdb's table, derived via immunoSEQ multiplex PCR, lists solely in-frame clones and lacks some. The profile covers 190,000 or so clones, with about three fifths appearing a single time and approximately 5.1% taken by the ten largest. The data belong to a study of CD8+ T cells in alopecia areata. Across the whole study: The study gave treated patients oral tofacitinib at 5 to 10 mg twice daily. The protocol delivered tofacitinib for 6 to 18 months, then withdrew it for 6 months.

This CDR3 has 15 amino acids. Germline V gene data show CDR1 as SGHTA and CDR2 as FQGNSA. Trimming took 5 bases from V and 2 from J; bases not matched to a gene: 9. Treatment given: oral pan-JAK inhibitor, 5-10 mg twice daily. The sequence derives from a human donor with alopecia areata. This material consisted of CD4+ T cells sorted from blood, taken at week 24, from a patient treated with tofacitinib. The chain has TRBV7-2 and TRBJ2-7, with 7 nucleotides matching TRBD1. The CDR3 nucleotides read TGTGCCAGCAGCGGCCGACAGGGACCAACCTACGAGCAGTACTTC. Its translation: CASSGRQGPTYEQYF. Full variable domain (remainder filled in from reference TRBV7-2 and TRBJ2-7): GAGVSQSPSNKVTEKGKDVELRCDPISGHTALYWYRQSLGQGLEFLIYFQGNSAPDKSGLPSDRFSAERTGGSVSTLTIQRTQQEDSAVYLCASSGRQGPTYEQYFGPGTRLTVT.